The clone carrying this T cell receptor (beta chain) occurred once. This clone may be a read error of a much larger clone one base away. Likely a read error: the CDR3 ends without its conserved phenylalanine or tryptophan. The data were taken from a study of regulatory T cells in long-lasting Graves disease. Sequencing libraries for TCR beta were prepared with iRepertoire HTBI primers and Arm-PCR of CDR3 regions. TCRdb recomputed calls from the multiplex PCR reads with MiXCR, one row per CDR3 protein. The profile covers 600,000 to 650,000 distinct CDR3 sequences, with 15% to 20% appearing a single time and about 18% taken by the ten largest. Between the trimmed V and J ends, which lost 10 bases and 0 bases, there was a span of 22 bases. The germline gives CDR1 MDHEN, CDR2 SYDVKM. CDR3 length: 18 residues. The sample's time point: newly diagnosed GD, antithyroid drugs for less than 3 months. From PBMCs, RNA was extracted and then used to make the TCR library. By American Thyroid Association guidelines, Graves' disease was diagnosed in the cohort.

These sequences were also reported in another study, on T cells in Graves' hyperthyroidism and ophthalmopathy.

The sequence was collected from a woman aged 25 to 45 with Graves disease. The chain recombines TRBV28 with TRBJ1-6, with D perhaps TRBD1 (6 bases). Sequences were derived from peripheral blood mononuclear cells (PBMCs), sampled at new diagnosis, from a patient treated with antithyroid drugs. The chain's CDR3 is CATSVWTVKSSYNSPLHS. CDR3 bases: TGTGCCACCTCAGTGTGGACAGTAAAAAGCTCCTATAATTCACCCCTCCACTCT.